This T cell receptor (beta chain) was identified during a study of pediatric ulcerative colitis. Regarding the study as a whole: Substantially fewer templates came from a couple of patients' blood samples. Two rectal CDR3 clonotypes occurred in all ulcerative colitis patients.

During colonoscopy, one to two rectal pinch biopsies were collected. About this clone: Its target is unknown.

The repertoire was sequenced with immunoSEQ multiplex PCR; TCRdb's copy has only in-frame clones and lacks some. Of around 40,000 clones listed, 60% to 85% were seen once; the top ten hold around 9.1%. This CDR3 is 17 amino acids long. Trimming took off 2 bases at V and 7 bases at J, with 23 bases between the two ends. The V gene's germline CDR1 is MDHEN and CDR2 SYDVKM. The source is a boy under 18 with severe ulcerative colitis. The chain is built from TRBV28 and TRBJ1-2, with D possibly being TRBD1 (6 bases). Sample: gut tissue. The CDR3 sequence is CASSLPGATEVMGGYTF. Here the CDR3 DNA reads TGTGCCAGCAGTTTACCAGGGGCAACCGAGGTTATGGGTGGCTACACCTTC.